These 21 T cell receptor beta chains originate from one sample sequenced in a study of CD8+ T cells in alopecia areata. RNA extraction and reverse transcription yielded cDNA as sequencing template. TCRdb keeps only in-frame clones here, not all; method: immunoSEQ multiplex PCR. Of roughly 130,000 clones in the sample, approximately 53% are singletons; the top ten hold roughly 4.5%. The sequenced sample was CD4+ T cells sorted from blood, obtained at week 0. These receptors all come from a human donor with alopecia areata.

Concerning this clone: In the same sample, other DNA sequences code for this CDR3. V gene TRBV2 combines with J gene TRBJ2-7; no clear D gene. CDR1 and CDR2 (germline): SNHLY, FYNNEI. Trimming shortened V by 4 bases and J by 0 bases, and 1 base separated the two germline ends. The CDR3 is 11 residues long. The CDR3 here is CASSASYEQYF. Written as DNA, the CDR3 is TGTGCCAGCAGTGCCTCCTACGAGCAGTACTTC.

This chain links TRBV19 with TRBJ1-2; D is uncertain. Trimming stripped 6 bases from V and 0 bases from J, with 8 bases between. From germline, CDR1 is LNHDA and CDR2 SQIVND (reference sequence). CDR3 length: 13 amino acids. The CDR3 sequence is CASRDGANYGYTF. For the CDR3, the DNA is TGTGCCAGTAGGGACGGAGCTAACTATGGCTACACCTTC.

This clone was seen just once. CDR3 region: CASSGVDEQFF. CDR3 nucleotide sequence: TGTGCCAGCAGTGGTGTAGATGAGCAGTTCTTC. V and J are TRBV2 and TRBJ2-1; D unclear. CDR1 and CDR2 (germline): SNHLY, FYNNEI. Trimming removed 4 bases at V and 8 bases at J, with 6 bases between. The CDR3 is 11 residues long.

The chain combines TRBV9 with TRBJ2-5; the D is unclear. The CDR3 runs 13 residues. CDR1 is SGDLS and CDR2 is YYNGEE in the germline V gene. Deletions cut 2 bases from V and 5 bases from J, with 10 bases between. The CDR3 loop is CASSVSPRETQYF. The CDR3 bases are TGTGCCAGCAGCGTTTCCCCTCGCGAGACCCAGTACTTC. The entire variable domain, with the rest obtained from reference TRBV9 and TRBJ2-5, is as follows: DSGVTQTPKHLITATGQRVTLRCSPRSGDLSVYWYQQSLDQGLQFLIQYYNGEERAKGNILERFSAQQFPDLHSELNLSSLELGDSALYFCASSVSPRETQYFGPGTRLLVL.

This clone was seen ten or more times. V gene TRBV7-2 combines with J gene TRBJ2-1; no clear D gene. This CDR3 region has 11 residues. Trimming left V 5 bases short and J 5 bases short, with 4 bases between. CDR1 is SGHTA and CDR2 is FQGNSA in the germline V gene. CDR3 in DNA: TGTGCCAGCAGCCTTGACAATGAGCAGTTCTTC. Protein: CASSLDNEQFF.

The gene calls are TRBV27 and TRBJ2-7, with unresolved D. CDR1 and CDR2 from the germline V gene are MNHEY and SMNVEV (reference sequence). CDR3 size: 16 residues. Trimming cost V 3 bases and J 0 bases, with 15 bases left between them. DNA of the CDR3: TGTGCCAGCAGTTTCCAAGGGTTGACCAGCTCCTACGAGCAGTACTTC. Protein product: CASSFQGLTSSYEQYF.

The chain joins TRBV11-1 to TRBJ2-1; TRBD2 agrees at 8 bases. CDR1 and CDR2 (germline): SGHAT, FQDESV (reference sequence). Trimming cost V 2 bases and J 6 bases; bases outside gene matches: 6. The CDR3 sequence is 15 residues long. The CDR3 spells CASSLLPGGVNEQFF. CDR3 nucleotide sequence: TGTGCCAGCAGCTTACTACCGGGGGGGGTCAATGAGCAGTTCTTC.

The chain recombines TRBV7-8 with TRBJ1-5; D unresolved. Per the germline V gene, CDR1 is SGHVS and CDR2 is FQNEAQ. CDR3 size: 13 residues. V dropped 5 bases and J dropped 5 bases, with 10 bases sitting between them. The CDR3 DNA follows: TGTGCCAGCAGCCCCGGCCCCTATCAGCCCCAGCATTTT. Translation: CASSPGPYQPQHF.

The chain carries TRBV28 and TRBJ2-7, with D perhaps TRBD2 (6 bases). The ends were cut back, 6 bases at V and 5 bases at J, with 20 bases in the middle. Germline CDR1 reads MDHEN; CDR2 reads SYDVKM. The length of the CDR3 is 15 residues. This chain's CDR3 is CASRSGSLRRDEQYF. The CDR3, as DNA: TGTGCCAGCAGGAGCGGGTCCCTCCGGAGGGACGAGCAGTACTTC.

V usage is TRBV7-9 and J usage is TRBJ2-7, with 10 bases fitting TRBD1. Germline CDR1 and CDR2: SEHNR and FQNEAQ (reference sequence). This CDR3 has 15 residues. V was pared by 3 bases and J by 3 bases, with 5 bases of the junction left unmatched. CDR3 coding DNA: TGTGCCAGCAGCTTCCCGGACAGGGGGGTCTACGAGCAGTACTTC. Translated, it gives CASSFPDRGVYEQYF. Complete variable domain (other parts from reference TRBV7-9 and TRBJ2-7): DTGVSQNPRHKITKRGQNVTFRCDPISEHNRLYWYRQTLGQGPEFLTYFQNEAQLEKSRLLSDRFSAERPKGSFSTLEIQRTEQGDSAMYLCASSFPDRGVYEQYFGPGTRLTVT.

The chain employs TRBV4-1 and TRBJ2-7; possible D gene TRBD2, 6 bases. The germline CDR1 and CDR2 sequences are MGHRA and YSYEKL. The CDR3 loop spans 18 amino acids. Trimming cost V 4 bases and J 4 bases, with 26 bases left between them. DNA for the CDR3: TGCGCCAGCAGCCGCCCATCCGCGCCGGGACTCAAACCTTACGAGCAGTACTTC. It specifies CASSRPSAPGLKPYEQYF.

The rearrangement links TRBV10-2 to TRBJ2-1; TRBD1 matches 7 bases. V shed 2 bases, J shed 7 bases, and the junction held 8 bases outside the gene matches. This CDR3 comprises 15 residues. Germline V CDR1 and CDR2: WSHSY, SAAADI. The CDR3 nucleotides read TGCGCCAGCAGTGAGAGGCAGGGGGTGTATAATGAGCAGTTCTTC. It translates to CASSERQGVYNEQFF.

This clone appeared a few times. J is TRBJ2-5 and V is TRBV6-5; D possibly uses TRBD1 or TRBD2 (6 bases each). Germline-derived CDR1 and CDR2 are MNHEY and SVGAGI. Trimming pared 6 bases from V and 4 bases from J, leaving 15 bases between. The CDR3 length is 14 residues. CDR3 sequence (DNA): TGTGCCAGCAGATCGCTCCGGGGGCTAGAGACCCAGTACTTC. It codes for CASRSLRGLETQYF.

The chain employs TRBV5-1 and TRBJ2-5, with 9 positions matching TRBD1. Per the germline V gene, CDR1 is SGHRS and CDR2 is YFSETQ. This CDR3 is built from 16 residues. Trimming cost V 4 bases and J 5 bases; bases outside gene matches: 12. CDR3 in DNA: TGCGCCAGCAGCCGGTCCCGGACAGGGGAGTGGGAGACCCAGTACTTC. Translation: CASSRSRTGEWETQYF.

This sequence joins TRBV6-5 and TRBJ2-7, with D possibly TRBD2 on 7 matching bases. Trimming cost V 5 bases and J 2 bases, with 16 bases left between them. The CDR3 totals 15 residues. The germline V gene encodes CDR1 MNHEY and CDR2 SVGAGI. The CDR3 coding sequence is TGTGCCAGCAGTCCTCGCGGCGGGGGCACCTACGAGCAGTACTTC. This gives the protein CASSPRGGGTYEQYF.

The chain is built from TRBV6-6 and TRBJ2-7; tentatively, D is TRBD2 (6 bases). There are 13 residues in the CDR3. Between the trimmed V and J ends, which lost 6 bases and 3 bases, there was a span of 12 bases. The germline CDR1 and CDR2 sequences are MNHNY and SVGAGI (reference sequence). In nucleotides, the CDR3 is TGTGCCAGCAGATTCAGGGAGGACTACGAGCAGTACTTC. Translated: CASRFREDYEQYF.

This clone turned up a few times. This chain links TRBV7-9 with TRBJ1-2; D might be TRBD1 (5 bases). V lost 5 bases to trimming and J lost 7 bases, with 23 bases between them. The length of the CDR3 is 16 residues. Per the germline V gene, CDR1 is SEHNR and CDR2 is FQNEAQ (reference sequence). CDR3 nucleotide sequence: TGTGCCAGCAGCCGCCCGGGAATTCAGGGTCCAACTGGCTACACCTTC. Protein: CASSRPGIQGPTGYTF. The whole variable domain, filled in from reference TRBV7-9 and TRBJ1-2, reads DTGVSQNPRHKITKRGQNVTFRCDPISEHNRLYWYRQTLGQGPEFLTYFQNEAQLEKSRLLSDRFSAERPKGSFSTLEIQRTEQGDSAMYLCASSRPGIQGPTGYTFGSGTRLTVV.

By its share, this clone is medium-sized. This chain uses TRBV7-2 with TRBJ1-1; unclear D gene. This CDR3 contains 12 residues. The germline gives CDR1 SGHTA, CDR2 FQGNSA. The ends were cut back, 6 bases at V and 2 bases at J, with 7 bases in the middle. CDR3 bases: TGTGCCAGCAGGCGGGATAACACTGAAGCTTTCTTT. Translating gives CASRRDNTEAFF.

The V gene is TRBV6-5, the J gene TRBJ2-3; D is uncertain. This CDR3 is 14 amino acids long. CDR1 MNHEY and CDR2 SVGAGI come from the germline V gene. Trimming shortened V by 6 bases and J by 0 bases, and 10 bases separated the two germline ends. The CDR3 sequence is CASSLRASTDTQYF. Here the CDR3 DNA reads TGTGCCAGCAGCCTACGAGCTAGCACAGATACGCAGTATTTT.

The rearrangement uses TRBV12-1 and TRBJ2-6. TRBV12-1 is a recognized pseudogene. The CDR3 spans 15 residues. The CDR3 sequence is CASSFEGSGANVLTF. CDR3 in DNA: TGTGCCAGCAGCTTTGAGGGATCCGGGGCCAACGTCCTGACTTTC.

This clone occurred a few times. This rearrangement joins TRBV5-1 to TRBJ2-5; D uncertain. Germline CDR1 is SGHRS and CDR2 is YFSETQ. V lost 6 bases, J lost 2 bases, and 11 bases lay in between. The CDR3 is made up of 13 amino acids. The CDR3: CASTQAIQETQYF. The CDR3 DNA reads as TGCGCCAGCACCCAGGCGATTCAAGAGACCCAGTACTTC.